This note documents a single T cell receptor (beta chain) sequence. Under the authors' procedure: Amplification of reference gene primers provided the estimated nucleated cell counts. Profiled with immunoSEQ multiplex PCR; TCRdb holds only in-frame clones, not every one. That table furnishes V, J and clone size, whereas the DNA furnished D and trimming. The data show approximately 250,000 clones, more than 65% seen once. This entry comes from a study of blood T cell repertoires in COVID-19. Whole-study context: Acute and convalescent COVID-19 samples came from the United States, Italy and Spain. Sample material is recorded as cDNA or gDNA derived from T cells, B-cell-depleted T cells, or PBMCs.

V lost 6 bases and J lost 9, with 11 bases in between. The CDR3 totals 11 residues. Per the germline V gene, CDR1 is MNHEY and CDR2 is SVGAGI. The sequenced sample was peripheral blood. This TCR was sampled from a woman aged 40 to 49 who had recovered from COVID-19. V gene TRBV6-5 combines with J gene TRBJ1-2; D unresolved. As DNA, the CDR3 is TGTGCCAGCAGCTCCAAACTAAGCTACACCTTC. Translated, it gives CASSSKLSYTF.